This T cell receptor beta chain is from a study of Graves' ophthalmopathy and Graves' hyperthyroidism. Regarding the study as a whole: Blood samples also showed most expanded thyroid clonotypes exceeding 0.001 frequency.

V was pared by 4 bases and J by 3 bases, with 12 bases between. The V gene's germline CDR1 is SGHVS and CDR2 FQNEAQ. This CDR3 comprises 15 residues. Details on this clonotype: What it binds is not known.

Using RNA transcripts, the TCR beta CDR3 regions were amplified. HTBI primers primed a first-round RT-PCR, and a second-round multiplex PCR followed. In TCRdb, the multiplex PCR reads were re-called with MiXCR into one record per CDR3 protein. In the table there are 500,000 to 700,000 distinct CDR3 sequences, 22% of which are singletons. This sequence was found in a woman aged 18 to 35 with stable Graves' hyperthyroidism. Some clones in this sample may be carry-over from other donors' samples. The chain carries TRBV7-8 and TRBJ2-2; D possibly corresponds to TRBD1 (5 bases). Sequencing input: peripheral blood. DNA of the CDR3: TGTGCCAGCAGCTCAGGGTTTGGGGACACCGGGGAGCTGTTTTTT. Amino acid sequence: CASSSGFGDTGELFF.